The 7 T cell receptor beta chains presented below share a single source sample, sequenced in a study of OX40 agonist ivuxolimab in advanced cancers. The table came from immunoSEQ multiplex PCR; TCRdb's copy has only in-frame clones and leaves some out. The sample includes over 90,000 clones, nearly 90% of them seen just once. This sample comprised CD4+ or CD8+ T cells sorted from blood, obtained in a trial of the OX40 agonist ivuxolimab. The receptors shown here come from an adult with an advanced solid tumor such as melanoma, head and neck, liver or kidney cancer.

The chain uses TRBV7-9 and TRBJ1-5, with 7 bases fitting TRBD1. Trimming at V came to 4 bases and at J to 6 bases, leaving 9 bases not matched to a gene. CDR3 length: 15 amino acids. Germline assignment: CDR1 SEHNR and CDR2 FQNEAQ (reference sequence). This chain's CDR3 is CASSSGGAESQPQHF. In DNA, the CDR3 is TGTGCCAGCAGCTCAGGGGGGGCGGAGAGTCAGCCCCAGCATTTT.

CDR3 coding DNA: TGTGCCAGCAATTCGGGACAGGGGACAAACATTCAGTACTTC. It encodes CASNSGQGTNIQYF. The V call is TRBV6-1, the J call TRBJ2-4, with 10 positions matching TRBD1. Germline lookup yields CDR1 MNHNS and CDR2 SASEGT. Trimming took 7 bases from V and 6 from J; bases not matched to a gene: 6. The CDR3 covers 14 residues.

The chain couples TRBV5-1 to TRBJ2-1; 11 nucleotides agree with TRBD2. J was trimmed by 7 bases and V by 3 bases; bases with no gene match: 3. Germline V lookup: CDR1 SGHRS, CDR2 YFSETQ. This CDR3 contains 14 residues. The CDR3 nucleotides read TGCGCCAGCAGCTACCGGACTAGCGGGAATGAGCAGTTCTTC. This translates into CASSYRTSGNEQFF. The full variable domain, its missing parts supplied by reference TRBV5-1 and TRBJ2-1, is KAGVTQTPRYLIKTRGQQVTLSCSPISGHRSVSWYQQTPGQGLQFLFEYFSETQRNKGNFPGRFSGRQFSNSRSEMNVSTLELGDSALYLCASSYRTSGNEQFFGPGTRLTVL.

This chain joins TRBV7-6 and TRBJ2-5; D perhaps matches TRBD2 (6 bases). The CDR3 length is 14 residues. V was shortened by 1 base and J by 2 bases, with 8 bases between the two germline ends. From germline, CDR1 is SGHVS and CDR2 FNYEAQ. Here the CDR3 DNA reads TGTGCCAGCAGCTTAGTACTAGCTCAAGAGACCCAGTACTTC. Translated: CASSLVLAQETQYF. The full variable domain, rest sourced from reference TRBV7-6 and TRBJ2-5, is GAGVSQSPRYKVTKRGQDVALRCDPISGHVSLYWYRQALGQGPEFLTYFNYEAQQDKSGLPNDRFSAERPEGSISTLTIQRTEQRDSAMYRCASSLVLAQETQYFGPGTRLLVL.

The CDR3 loop is CASSSPVVETQYF. CDR3 coding DNA: TGTGCCAGCAGCTCCCCGGTGGTGGAGACCCAGTACTTC. V usage is TRBV7-9 and J usage is TRBJ2-5; D is uncertain. Trimming pared 4 bases from V and 5 bases from J, leaving 11 bases between. Germline V lookup: CDR1 SEHNR, CDR2 FQNEAQ (reference sequence). The CDR3 has 13 amino acids.

V and J are TRBV30 and TRBJ1-2, with 7 positions matching TRBD1. Germline-derived CDR1 and CDR2 are GTSNPN and SVGIG (reference sequence). Germline trimming cut 3 bases from V and 1 base from J; bases unmatched to any gene: 8. The length of the CDR3 is 15 residues. In DNA form, the CDR3 reads TGTGCCTGGAGCCATCCAGACAGGGATAACTATGGCTACACCTTC. Encoded protein: CAWSHPDRDNYGYTF. Full variable domain (outside the CDR3, taken from reference TRBV30 and TRBJ1-2): SQTIHQWPATLVQPVGSPLSLECTVEGTSNPNLYWYRQAAGRGLQLLFYSVGIGQISSEVPQNLSASRPQDRQFILSSKKLLLSDSGFYLCAWSHPDRDNYGYTFGSGTRLTVV.

The chain couples TRBV10-1 to TRBJ2-5; 9 bases align to TRBD2. Germline CDR1 WNHNN, CDR2 SYGVQD (reference sequence). This CDR3 has 15 amino acids. V lost 4 bases, J lost 0 bases, and 3 bases stayed unmatched. In DNA form, the CDR3 reads TGCGCCAGCAGTGCTAGCGGGGCGTACCAAGAGACCCAGTACTTC. Its protein is CASSASGAYQETQYF.